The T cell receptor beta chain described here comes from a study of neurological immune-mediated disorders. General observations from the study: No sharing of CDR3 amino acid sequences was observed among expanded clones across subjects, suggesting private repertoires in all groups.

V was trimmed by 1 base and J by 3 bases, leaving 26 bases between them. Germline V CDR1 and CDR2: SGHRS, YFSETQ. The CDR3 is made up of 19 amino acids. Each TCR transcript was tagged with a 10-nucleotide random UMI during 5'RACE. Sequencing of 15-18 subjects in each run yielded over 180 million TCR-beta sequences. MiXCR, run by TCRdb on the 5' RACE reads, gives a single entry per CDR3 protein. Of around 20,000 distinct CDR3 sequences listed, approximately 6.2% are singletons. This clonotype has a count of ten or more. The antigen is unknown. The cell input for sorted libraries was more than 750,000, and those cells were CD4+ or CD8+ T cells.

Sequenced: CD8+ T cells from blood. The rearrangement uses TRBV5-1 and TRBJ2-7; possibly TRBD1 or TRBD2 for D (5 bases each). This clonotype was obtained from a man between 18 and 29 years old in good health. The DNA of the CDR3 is TGCGCCAGCAGCTTGCGCCCCAAAACCTCCGGGACGGTATACTACGAGCAGTACTTC. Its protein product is CASSLRPKTSGTVYYEQYF.